A single sample is the source of the 28 T cell receptor beta chains below, sequenced in a study of somatic mutations in cytotoxic T cells in rheumatoid arthritis. Measured with immunoSEQ multiplex PCR; TCRdb has only the in-frame clones, and not every one. Of about 11,000 clones in the sample, more than 65% were seen once. Material: CD8+ T cells sorted from blood. Receptors originate from an adult with rheumatoid arthritis.

The rearrangement links TRBV5-5 to TRBJ2-7; TRBD1 agrees at 12 bases. V shed 0 bases, J shed 4 bases, and the junction held 8 bases outside the gene matches. Germline V CDR1 and CDR2: SGHKS, YYEKEE (reference sequence). The CDR3 totals 17 residues. The CDR3 DNA follows: TGTGCCAGCAGCTTGGTGGGTTGGGACAGGGGGCTGTACGAGCAGTACTTC. Protein: CASSLVGWDRGLYEQYF.

This clone was seen only a few times. The J gene is TRBJ2-7, the V gene TRBV18; 7 bases map to TRBD1. Germline CDR1 and CDR2: KGHSH and LQKENI. Unmatched junction bases numbered 9, after V lost 7 bases and J lost 0 bases. The CDR3 is 15 residues long. The CDR3: CASLVTGASSYEQYF. CDR3 bases: TGTGCCAGCTTAGTCACAGGGGCGAGCTCCTACGAGCAGTACTTC.

J is TRBJ2-1 and V is TRBV4-3; 8 bases are a match to TRBD1. In germline, CDR1 is LGHNA, CDR2 YSLEER. J was trimmed by 11 bases and V by 0 bases; bases with no gene match: 12. The CDR3 extends over 16 amino acids. Here the CDR3 reads CASSQDRWQGASKQFF. The CDR3 bases are TGCGCCAGCAGCCAAGATAGGTGGCAGGGGGCGAGTAAGCAGTTCTTC.

The CDR3 spells CASSALREKLFF. The CDR3, as DNA: TGTGCCAGCAGCGCTTTGAGAGAAAAACTGTTTTTT. The chain recombines TRBV2 with TRBJ1-4, with D hard to call. V was clipped by 6 bases and J by 8 bases, with 10 bases between them. Germline CDR1 SNHLY, CDR2 FYNNEI. This CDR3 has 12 residues.

This chain uses TRBV11-2 with TRBJ2-5; 11 nucleotides match TRBD2. Germline loops: CDR1 SGHAT, CDR2 FQNNGV. The CDR3 contains 15 residues. The V gene end was trimmed by 5 bases and the J gene end by 5 bases; junction bases not matched to a gene: 7. CDR3 DNA: TGTGCCAGCAGCCTTAGCGGGGGGGCTGTCGAGACCCAGTACTTC. Its translation is CASSLSGGAVETQYF.

The V call is TRBV7-2, the J call TRBJ2-7; D unresolved. Trimming removed 0 bases at V and 2 bases at J, with 5 bases between. Germline V CDR1 and CDR2: SGHTA, FQGNSA. CDR3 size: 13 residues. In DNA form, the CDR3 reads TGTGCCAGCAGCTTAGCCGACCCCTACGAGCAGTACTTC. Its translation: CASSLADPYEQYF.

This chain joins TRBV11-2 and TRBJ2-1, with TRBD2 matching over 10 bases. The CDR3 runs 14 residues. J lost 9 bases, V lost 1 base, and 3 bases had no gene match. Germline-derived CDR1 and CDR2 are SGHAT and FQNNGV. CDR3 protein: CASSLVASGSEQFF. The CDR3 region has the DNA TGTGCCAGCAGCTTAGTTGCTAGCGGGAGTGAGCAGTTCTTC.

V is TRBV19 and J is TRBJ1-4; 8 positions match TRBD1. The CDR3 contains 15 residues. The V gene end was trimmed by 3 bases and the J gene end by 5 bases; junction bases not matched to a gene: 5. Germline loops: CDR1 LNHDA, CDR2 SQIVND (reference sequence). The CDR3 DNA sequence: TGTGCCAGTAGTATGGGGACAGGCGCGAATGAAAAACTGTTTTTT. This encodes CASSMGTGANEKLFF.

This rearrangement joins TRBV20-1 to TRBJ1-1, with D maybe TRBD1 (5 bases). Germline CDR1 and CDR2: DFQATT and SNEGSKA (reference sequence). The CDR3 is 11 residues long. CDR3 in amino acids: CKVDSDFEAFF. CDR3 sequence (DNA): TGCAAGGTAGACAGTGATTTTGAAGCTTTCTTT.

This chain links TRBV9 with TRBJ1-2; a weak D match, TRBD1 (5 bases). Trimming pared 0 bases from V and 8 bases from J, leaving 11 bases between. The CDR3 length is 13 residues. Germline CDR1 reads SGDLS; CDR2 reads YYNGEE. The CDR3 sequence: CASSVGWGAGYTF. The CDR3, as DNA: TGTGCCAGCAGCGTAGGGTGGGGCGCGGGCTACACCTTC. The variable domain in full, completed from reference TRBV9 and TRBJ1-2, reads DSGVTQTPKHLITATGQRVTLRCSPRSGDLSVYWYQQSLDQGLQFLIQYYNGEERAKGNILERFSAQQFPDLHSELNLSSLELGDSALYFCASSVGWGAGYTFGSGTRLTVV.

The rearrangement uses TRBV19 and TRBJ2-1; D remains ambiguous. CDR1 is LNHDA, CDR2 SQIVND, per germline (reference sequence). V shed 2 bases and J shed 1 base, with 9 bases lying between them. There are 15 residues in the CDR3. Written as DNA, the CDR3 is TGTGCCAGTAGTATAACAGAGTTTTCCTACAATGAGCAGTTCTTC. Translation gives CASSITEFSYNEQFF.

V gene TRBV4-1 combines with J gene TRBJ2-3, with 7 bases fitting TRBD2. In germline, CDR1 is MGHRA, CDR2 YSYEKL. The CDR3 contains 15 residues. V dropped 2 bases and J dropped 4; count of bases not matched to a gene: 6. CDR3 DNA: TGCGCCAGCAGCCAACCATACGGGGGGTCAGATACGCAGTATTTT. As protein: CASSQPYGGSDTQYF.

The chain is built from TRBV6-5 and TRBJ1-6; 7 bases are shared with TRBD1. The CDR3 sequence is 15 residues long. The V gene end was trimmed by 6 bases and the J gene end by 2 bases; junction bases not matched to a gene: 4. Germline V lookup: CDR1 MNHEY, CDR2 SVGAGI. CDR3 sequence reads: CASRETGAYNSPLHF. DNA of the CDR3: TGTGCCAGCAGGGAAACAGGGGCCTATAATTCACCCCTCCACTTT.

The rearrangement uses TRBV5-1 and TRBJ1-1; D remains unclear. The V gene's germline CDR1 is SGHRS and CDR2 YFSETQ. This CDR3 has 15 residues. Trimming stripped 1 base from V and 0 bases from J, with 10 bases between. The CDR3 DNA sequence: TGCGCCAGCAGCTTGTATCAGAAAATGAACACTGAAGCTTTCTTT. This translates into CASSLYQKMNTEAFF.

V is TRBV5-8 and J is TRBJ2-7; D gene unclear. The germline CDR1 and CDR2 sequences are SGHTS and YDEGEE. This CDR3 contains 15 residues. The V gene lost 5 bases and the J gene lost 7 bases, with 22 bases spanning the gap. This CDR3 is CASSPWAGLRYEQYF. The DNA for the CDR3 is TGTGCCAGCAGTCCTTGGGCAGGTTTAAGGTATGAGCAGTACTTC.

The chain combines TRBV7-9 with TRBJ1-1; 11 positions match TRBD1. This CDR3 has 17 residues. Germline-derived CDR1 and CDR2 are SEHNR and FQNEAQ (reference sequence). The V and J ends lost 5 bases and 4 bases, in that order; junction bases with no gene match: 12. The CDR3 coding sequence is TGTGCCAGCAGCCCGCGAAAAGAGGGGACAGGGGGCACTGAAGCTTTCTTT. Translated, it gives CASSPRKEGTGGTEAFF.

V and J are TRBV11-2 and TRBJ2-1, with TRBD2 as a possible D gene (5 bases). This CDR3 is 13 amino acids long. V gave up 1 base and J gave up 8 bases, with 9 bases separating them. Germline CDR1 is SGHAT and CDR2 is FQNNGV. The CDR3 protein is CASSLVAGDEQFF. The CDR3 DNA reads TGTGCCAGCAGCTTAGTGGCCGGGGATGAGCAGTTCTTC.

A few counts support this clone. The chain links TRBV5-1 to TRBJ1-1; 7 bases are a match to TRBD1. This CDR3 spans 18 amino acids. The germline gives CDR1 SGHRS, CDR2 YFSETQ. V was pared by 2 bases and J by 1 base, with 14 bases of the junction left unmatched. The CDR3, as DNA: TGCGCCAGCAGCTTTACCCTCCGGGACAGCCTAGGGAACACTGAAGCTTTCTTT. Its protein product is CASSFTLRDSLGNTEAFF.

V gene TRBV18 combines with J gene TRBJ2-5; D ambiguous. The ends were cut back, 3 bases at V and 2 bases at J, with 10 bases in the middle. The CDR3 contains 14 residues. The germline V gene encodes CDR1 KGHSH and CDR2 LQKENI. The CDR3 region has the DNA TGTGCCAGCTCACCCGCAGATCCTCAAGAGACCCAGTACTTC. Translated: CASSPADPQETQYF.

The chain carries TRBV6-1 and TRBJ2-7; D may be TRBD2 (6 bases). Germline lookup yields CDR1 MNHNS and CDR2 SASEGT. Trimming left V 1 base short and J 4 bases short, with 14 bases between. The CDR3 spans 15 residues. In DNA form, the CDR3 reads TGTGCCAGCAGTGAAGGTCTCCACGGGAGATACGAGCAGTACTTC. Translated, it gives CASSEGLHGRYEQYF.

This clone was counted once. The chain couples TRBV9 to TRBJ2-3, with TRBD1 matching over 7 bases. The V segment lost 0 bases and the J segment 2 bases; nucleotides outside the gene matches: 3. Germline V CDR1 and CDR2: SGDLS, YYNGEE. The CDR3 extends over 15 amino acids. The CDR3 nucleotides are TGTGCCAGCAGCGTAGTGGGACAGCTCACAGATACGCAGTATTTT. It is translated as CASSVVGQLTDTQYF.

The rearrangement uses TRBV29-1 and TRBJ2-1; 7 bases align to TRBD1. This CDR3 has 12 residues. Germline V gene sequence: CDR1 SQVTM, CDR2 ANQGSEA. Trimming removed 4 bases from V and 8 bases from J; junction bases left unmatched: 5. The CDR3: CSVVETGDEQFF. CDR3 in DNA: TGCAGCGTTGTGGAAACAGGGGATGAGCAGTTCTTC.

This rearrangement joins TRBV7-9 to TRBJ2-1; 7 bases align to TRBD1. Germline V lookup: CDR1 SEHNR, CDR2 FQNEAQ (reference sequence). The CDR3 covers 14 residues. The J segment lost 5 bases and the V segment lost 5 bases, leaving 6 bases of the junction unmatched. CDR3 protein: CASSTLQGDNEQFF. CDR3 nucleotide sequence: TGTGCCAGCAGCACTCTCCAGGGGGACAATGAGCAGTTCTTC. Variable domain in full (rest from reference TRBV7-9 and TRBJ2-1): DTGVSQNPRHKITKRGQNVTFRCDPISEHNRLYWYRQTLGQGPEFLTYFQNEAQLEKSRLLSDRFSAERPKGSFSTLEIQRTEQGDSAMYLCASSTLQGDNEQFFGPGTRLTVL.

The chain carries TRBV27 and TRBJ1-6, with D uncertain. Germline CDR1 is MNHEY and CDR2 is SMNVEV (reference sequence). The length of the CDR3 is 13 residues. The V end lost 3 bases, the J end lost 7 bases, and 7 bases lay between the germline ends. DNA of the CDR3: TGTGCCAGCAGTTTTACGGAGAATTCACCCCTCCACTTT. Its protein product is CASSFTENSPLHF.

Sample share makes this clone medium-sized. The chain recombines TRBV14 with TRBJ2-2; no firm D call. CDR3 length equals 13 residues. Germline CDR1 reads SGHDN; CDR2 reads FVKESK. Trimming removed 2 bases at V and 4 bases at J, with 5 bases between. The CDR3 region is CASSQLSTGELFF. The CDR3, as DNA: TGTGCCAGCAGCCAACTATCCACCGGGGAGCTGTTTTTT.

This clone was detected a few times. Other DNA sequences within the sample encode an identical CDR3. The genes are TRBV7-9 and TRBJ1-4, with D unclear. The CDR3 sequence is 14 residues long. Germline loops: CDR1 SEHNR, CDR2 FQNEAQ (reference sequence). Trimming shortened V by 3 bases and J by 6 bases, and 11 bases separated the two germline ends. CDR3 nucleotide sequence: TGTGCCAGCAGCTTGGGTTTGTCAGATGAAAAACTGTTTTTT. Its protein is CASSLGLSDEKLFF.

This chain links TRBV7-6 with TRBJ2-7, with 14 bases fitting TRBD2. The CDR3 is 18 residues long. J lost 2 bases, V lost 5 bases, and 11 bases had no gene match. Germline CDR1 is SGHVS and CDR2 is FNYEAQ. As DNA, the CDR3 is TGTGCCAGCAGCCCCCCCCGGACTAGCGGGGGGCAGACCTACGAGCAGTACTTC. Its protein product is CASSPPRTSGGQTYEQYF.

Only a few counts were recorded for this clone. The chain employs TRBV4-3 and TRBJ2-7; 8 bases match TRBD1. The CDR3 loop spans 14 amino acids. Germline V gene sequence: CDR1 LGHNA, CDR2 YSLEER. J lost 4 bases, V lost 1 base, and 3 bases had no gene match. The CDR3 coding sequence is TGCGCCAGCAGCCAAGGGACAGGGAGATACGAGCAGTACTTC. As protein: CASSQGTGRYEQYF.